One sample yielded the 18 T cell receptor beta chains listed below, sequenced in a study of cytomegalovirus exposure and HLA in healthy donors. The PCR employed 60 Vbeta primers together with 13 Jbeta primers. Sequencing used immunoSEQ multiplex PCR; TCRdb keeps in-frame clones, though not all of them. The table includes 98,000 or so clones, roughly 78% detected once. The sequencing input was PBMCs. These receptor sequences come from a woman aged 40-49 years in good health and CMV-seronegative.

The rearrangement joins TRBV28 to TRBJ1-5; D might be TRBD1 (6 bases). V was clipped by 2 bases and J by 3 bases, with 11 bases between them. The CDR3 has 15 residues. The germline gives CDR1 MDHEN, CDR2 SYDVKM. The CDR3 is CASSLPQGFNQPQHF. The CDR3 nucleotides are TGTGCCAGCAGTTTACCACAGGGTTTCAATCAGCCCCAGCATTTT.

Concerning this clone: Different DNA sequences within this sample yield the same CDR3. The chain uses TRBV19 and TRBJ2-3; 8 positions agree with TRBD2. This CDR3 comprises 15 residues. V gave up 7 bases and J gave up 9 bases; unmatched junction bases: 15. Germline CDR1 reads LNHDA; CDR2 reads SQIVND (reference sequence). The CDR3 protein is CASTTLAGRSDTQYF. CDR3 sequence (DNA): TGTGCCAGTACGACCTTAGCGGGGCGTAGCGACACGCAGTATTTT.

The genes are TRBV4-1 and TRBJ2-1, with 8 bases identical to TRBD2. V lost 0 bases and J lost 0; bases outside the gene matches: 4. The CDR3 is 17 amino acids. CDR1 and CDR2 (germline): MGHRA, YSYEKL. DNA for the CDR3: TGCGCCAGCAGCCAAGACACGGGACTAGGCTCCTACAATGAGCAGTTCTTC. This gives the protein CASSQDTGLGSYNEQFF.

The J gene is TRBJ1-5, the V gene TRBV19, with 8 bases aligning to TRBD1. V lost 7 bases and J lost 6; bases outside the gene matches: 8. This CDR3 spans 14 amino acids. In germline, CDR1 is LNHDA, CDR2 SQIVND (reference sequence). The CDR3 nucleotides are TGTGCCAGTACTCGGCGACAGGGGCTTCAGCCCCAGCATTTT. Its translation: CASTRRQGLQPQHF.

This rearrangement joins TRBV27 to TRBJ1-4, with D perhaps TRBD1 (6 bases). This CDR3 contains 17 residues. Germline V gene sequence: CDR1 MNHEY, CDR2 SMNVEV (reference sequence). With 0 bases removed from V and 4 bases from J, the gap between germline ends came to 15 bases. CDR3 nucleotides: TGTGCCAGCAGTTTATCGGTCCGGGCAGGGGATAATGAAAAACTGTTTTTT. As protein: CASSLSVRAGDNEKLFF.

The count of this clone is one. The J gene is TRBJ2-5, the V gene TRBV5-4, with D possibly being TRBD1 (6 bases). Germline V gene data show CDR1 as SGHNT and CDR2 as YYREEE (reference sequence). This CDR3 region has 13 residues. Trimming removed 5 bases at V and 4 bases at J, with 12 bases between. For the CDR3, the DNA is TGTGCCAGCAGTTCAGGGGCGGTAGAGACCCAGTACTTC. This encodes CASSSGAVETQYF.

This clone was counted between two and nine times. The rearrangement links TRBV5-1 to TRBJ1-2; D gene uncertain. Trimming shortened V by 1 base and J by 2 bases, and 9 bases separated the two germline ends. Germline V gene data show CDR1 as SGHRS and CDR2 as YFSETQ. The CDR3 loop spans 14 amino acids. CDR3 amino acids: CASSLRTENYGYTF. As DNA, the CDR3 is TGCGCCAGCAGCTTGCGTACTGAGAACTATGGCTACACCTTC.

In this sample, this clone turned up a few times. V gene TRBV18 combines with J gene TRBJ2-5; the D gene is possibly TRBD2 (5 bases). Germline assignment: CDR1 KGHSH and CDR2 LQKENI. Trimming took off 6 bases at V and 5 bases at J, with 13 bases between the two ends. This CDR3 comprises 13 residues. The CDR3 spells CASSPDYSETQYF. The DNA of the CDR3 is TGTGCCAGCTCCCCAGACTATTCGGAGACCCAGTACTTC.

The chain recombines TRBV6-6 with TRBJ1-1, with D uncertain. V was pared by 8 bases and J by 1 base, with 5 bases between. This CDR3 comprises 11 residues. The germline CDR1 and CDR2 sequences are MNHNY and SVGAGI (reference sequence). The CDR3 sequence is CASRENTEAFF. For the CDR3, the DNA is TGTGCCAGCCGGGAGAACACTGAAGCTTTCTTT.

This chain links TRBV19 with TRBJ2-1, with 12 bases that match TRBD2. V lost 4 bases and J lost 4; bases outside the gene matches: 2. The CDR3 totals 15 residues. The V gene's germline CDR1 is LNHDA and CDR2 SQIVND (reference sequence). CDR3 sequence: CASSTGTSGYNEQFF. In DNA form, the CDR3 reads TGTGCCAGTAGTACCGGGACTAGCGGGTACAATGAGCAGTTCTTC.

The chain employs TRBV5-8 and TRBJ2-7; possibly TRBD1 for D (6 bases). CDR1 and CDR2 (germline): SGHTS, YDEGEE. V was pared by 2 bases and J by 6 bases, with 15 bases between. The CDR3 is 14 amino acids. CDR3 protein: CASSFVPTGREQYF. CDR3 bases: TGTGCCAGCAGCTTCGTCCCTACAGGGCGCGAGCAGTACTTC.

This chain connects TRBV18 to TRBJ1-1; 7 positions agree with TRBD1. The CDR3 contains 14 residues. Germline CDR1 and CDR2: KGHSH and LQKENI. V shed 6 bases, J shed 10 bases, and the junction held 14 bases outside the gene matches. In DNA, the CDR3 is TGTGCCAGCTCTCCCGGGACAGCCGCCTTGGGAGCTTTCTTT. Amino acid sequence: CASSPGTAALGAFF.

The rearrangement uses TRBV9 and TRBJ1-3, with 7 positions matching TRBD1. CDR1 is SGDLS, CDR2 YYNGEE, per germline. The CDR3 totals 15 residues. J gave up 4 bases and V 0 bases, and 4 bases lay outside the gene matches. CDR3 coding DNA: TGTGCCAGCAGCGTAGAAGGGGGCATGGGAAACACCATATATTTT. Its translation: CASSVEGGMGNTIYF.

This clone was found a few times. The chain joins TRBV28 to TRBJ2-7; D gene uncertain. Germline values: CDR1 MDHEN, CDR2 SYDVKM. The CDR3 consists of 13 residues. Trimming left V 3 bases short and J 1 base short, with 7 bases between. CDR3: CASSFPGSYEQYF. CDR3 sequence (DNA): TGTGCCAGCAGTTTCCCCGGGTCCTACGAGCAGTACTTC.

CDR3 residues: CASSQEPADSYEQYF. CDR3 bases: TGTGCCAGCAGCCAAGAACCCGCGGACAGCTACGAGCAGTACTTC. The rearrangement uses TRBV4-2 and TRBJ2-7; D possibly corresponds to TRBD1 (6 bases). This CDR3 has 15 amino acids. Trimming shortened V by 0 bases and J by 3 bases, and 12 bases separated the two germline ends. Germline CDR1 LGHNA, CDR2 YNFKEQ.

The V and J genes are TRBV7-8 and TRBJ2-6, with 9 bases lining up with TRBD1. With 3 bases clipped from V and 4 bases from J, the junction kept 7 bases outside the gene matches. The length of the CDR3 is 17 residues. The germline gives CDR1 SGHVS, CDR2 FQNEAQ. CDR3 sequence (DNA): TGTGCCAGCAGCTTTGATTGGACAGGGGCAGGGGCCAACGTCCTGACTTTC. Translating gives CASSFDWTGAGANVLTF.

This chain links TRBV11-2 with TRBJ2-2, with a possible D match to TRBD2 (6 bases). The CDR3 sequence is 15 residues long. Germline CDR1 and CDR2: SGHAT and FQNNGV. V lost 4 bases and J lost 3, with 12 bases in between. The CDR3 DNA follows: TGTGCCAGCAGCTGGACGGGCGGGGACACCGGGGAGCTGTTTTTT. Protein product: CASSWTGGDTGELFF. Complete variable domain (other parts from reference TRBV11-2 and TRBJ2-2): EAGVAQSPRYKIIEKRQSVAFWCNPISGHATLYWYQQILGQGPKLLIQFQNNGVVDDSQLPKDRFSAERLKGVDSTLKIQPAKLEDSAVYLCASSWTGGDTGELFFGEGSRLTVL.

V usage is TRBV9 and J usage is TRBJ2-1, with 9 bases identical to TRBD2. This CDR3 is built from 17 residues. CDR1 is SGDLS, CDR2 YYNGEE, per germline. Trimming at V came to 0 bases and at J to 9 bases, leaving 13 bases not matched to a gene. The CDR3 here is CASSVAGSSGSLSEQFF. The CDR3 coding sequence is TGTGCCAGCAGCGTAGCTGGGAGTAGCGGGAGTTTGAGTGAGCAGTTCTTC.